This T cell receptor (beta chain) stems from a study of T cells in Graves' hyperthyroidism and ophthalmopathy. There were TCR beta CDR3 regions amplified from RNA transcripts. HTBI primers were employed in a first-round RT-PCR of the TCR CDR3. TCRdb re-analysed the multiplex PCR reads in MiXCR, keeping a single row per CDR3 protein. The sample contains about 360,000 distinct CDR3 sequences, over 10% of which appear only once. As concerns this clonotype: Its antigen is not known. Since a much larger clone is just one base distant, this may be a read error.

The CDR3 has 15 amino acids. Germline CDR1 is LNHDA and CDR2 is SQIVND (reference sequence). V was shortened by 5 bases and J by 1 base, with 14 bases between the two germline ends. Study observations and caveats: Blood also showed most of the thyroid clonotypes that were expanded above 0.001.

Sequenced input: blood. V is TRBV19 and J is TRBJ1-1; D ambiguous. The sequence derives from a woman aged 18-29 years with Graves' hyperthyroidism. The CDR3 loop is CASSRDSGWNTEAFF. The DNA for the CDR3 is TGTGCCAGTAGTCGAGACTCCGGCTGGAACACTGAAGCTTTCTTT.